This entry lists 12 T cell receptor beta chains sequenced from one sample in a study of CD8+ T cells in alopecia areata. Treatment given: oral pan-JAK inhibitor, 5-10 mg twice daily. After isolation, RNA underwent reverse transcription to generate cDNA as the sequencing template. TCRdb's table, derived via immunoSEQ multiplex PCR, lists solely in-frame clones and lacks some. Of roughly 170,000 clones in the sample, roughly 61% are singletons; the top ten hold over 10%. Sequencing was performed on CD8+ T cells sorted from blood, taken at week 24, from a patient treated with tofacitinib. These receptors came from a human donor with alopecia areata.

V usage is TRBV19 and J usage is TRBJ2-3; perhaps TRBD2 as D (5 bases). The V gene lost 7 bases and the J gene lost 3 bases, with 14 bases spanning the gap. The CDR3 covers 14 residues. Germline-derived CDR1 and CDR2 are LNHDA and SQIVND (reference sequence). CDR3 loop: CASNQRERTDTQYF. CDR3 nucleotide sequence: TGTGCCAGTAATCAGAGGGAACGGACAGATACGCAGTATTTT.

This clone has a handful of counts. CDR3 in amino acids: CASSSRRASGGARETQYF. The CDR3 region has the DNA TGCGCCAGCAGCTCCCGCCGGGCTAGCGGGGGGGCCCGAGAGACCCAGTACTTC. The chain recombines TRBV5-1 with TRBJ2-5; 12 positions match TRBD2. After removal of 3 bases from V and 4 bases from J, the junction contained 13 bases not matched to a gene. The germline CDR1 and CDR2 sequences are SGHRS and YFSETQ. The CDR3 loop spans 18 amino acids.

The chain carries TRBV2 and TRBJ2-7, with D perhaps matching TRBD1 (6 bases). Germline CDR1 reads SNHLY; CDR2 reads FYNNEI. There are 14 residues in the CDR3. V lost 6 bases and J lost 6, with 18 bases in between. The CDR3 is CASSPQDRYGEQYF. As DNA, the CDR3 is TGTGCCAGCAGCCCACAAGACAGGTACGGCGAGCAGTACTTC.

The chain uses TRBV13 and TRBJ2-1, with D tentatively TRBD1 or TRBD2 (6 bases each). Trimming took off 2 bases at V and 5 bases at J, with 13 bases between the two ends. The CDR3 totals 15 residues. The germline gives CDR1 PRHDT, CDR2 FYEKMQ (reference sequence). Here the CDR3 reads CASSLFGGLHNEQFF. The CDR3 DNA sequence: TGTGCCAGCAGCTTATTCGGGGGCCTACACAATGAGCAGTTCTTC.

This chain links TRBV7-8 with TRBJ1-6; D may be TRBD1 (5 bases). CDR1 and CDR2 (germline): SGHVS, FQNEAQ. The CDR3 spans 16 residues. Trimming pared 5 bases from V and 1 base from J, leaving 12 bases between. CDR3 DNA sequence: TGTGCCAGCAGCCCCAACCGACAGTCCTATAATTCACCCCTCCACTTT. This gives the protein CASSPNRQSYNSPLHF.

This clone was detected a few times. The gene calls are TRBV13 and TRBJ2-7; 9 bases agree with TRBD2. The trim removed 1 base at V and 6 bases at J, leaving 7 bases unmatched. CDR3 length: 15 amino acids. The germline CDR1 and CDR2 sequences are PRHDT and FYEKMQ (reference sequence). The CDR3 loop reads CASSLEFSGGCEQYF. The CDR3 DNA follows: TGTGCCAGCAGCTTAGAGTTTAGCGGGGGCTGCGAGCAGTACTTC.

The chain has TRBV7-2 and TRBJ2-5; 10 bases are a match to TRBD1. The CDR3 is 16 amino acids. Germline values: CDR1 SGHTA, CDR2 FQGNSA. Germline trimming cut 5 bases from V and 2 bases from J; bases unmatched to any gene: 8. The CDR3 coding sequence is TGTGCCAGCAGCCTCGGATGGACAGGGGGACAAGAGACCCAGTACTTC. Translation gives CASSLGWTGGQETQYF.

The rearrangement joins TRBV6-5 to TRBJ2-5, with D uncertain. This CDR3 has 14 residues. Trimming stripped 10 bases from V and 4 bases from J, with 19 bases between. The V gene's germline CDR1 is MNHEY and CDR2 SVGAGI. The CDR3 DNA is TGTGCCACCGGACCTTCTAGACGCTTAGAGACCCAGTACTTC. The encoded protein is CATGPSRRLETQYF.

V and J are TRBV7-9 and TRBJ2-3; D is possibly TRBD1 (5 bases). V lost 7 bases and J 2 bases, leaving 10 bases between the germline ends. Germline V lookup: CDR1 SEHNR, CDR2 FQNEAQ (reference sequence). The CDR3 length is 13 residues. As DNA, the CDR3 is TGTGCCAGCATCCTAGGGGCCACAGATACGCAGTATTTT. Translated: CASILGATDTQYF.

This clone has only a few counts. The chain carries TRBV2 and TRBJ2-3, with 12 bases that match TRBD2. Per the germline V gene, CDR1 is SNHLY and CDR2 is FYNNEI. The V gene end was trimmed by 6 bases and the J gene end by 2 bases; junction bases not matched to a gene: 3. This CDR3 comprises 15 residues. For the CDR3, the DNA is TGTGCCAGCAGCCGGACTAGCGGGGTCACAGATACGCAGTATTTT. It is translated as CASSRTSGVTDTQYF.

This clone was recorded at least ten times. The rearrangement links TRBV2 to TRBJ2-3, with D maybe TRBD2 (5 bases). Trimming pared 5 bases from V and 2 bases from J, leaving 11 bases between. CDR1 and CDR2 (germline): SNHLY, FYNNEI. This CDR3 contains 14 residues. The CDR3 is CASSTTRDTDTQYF. As DNA, the CDR3 is TGTGCCAGCAGTACCACTAGGGACACAGATACGCAGTATTTT.

The genes are TRBV6-5 and TRBJ1-1, with D uncertain. Per the germline V gene, CDR1 is MNHEY and CDR2 is SVGAGI. This CDR3 has 11 residues. V was pared by 6 bases and J by 4 bases, with 6 bases between. CDR3 region: CASRTSTEAFF. CDR3 in DNA: TGTGCCAGCAGGACGAGCACTGAAGCTTTCTTT.